The sequence of this TCR beta chain was determined in a study of T cells in Graves' hyperthyroidism and ophthalmopathy. V was clipped by 5 bases and J by 4 bases; unmatched bases: 5. The germline gives CDR1 DFQATT, CDR2 SNEGSKA (reference sequence). This CDR3 region has 13 residues. The TCR beta CDR3 regions underwent amplification using RNA transcripts as the source. Carried out on the TCR CDR3, a first-round RT-PCR used the HTBI primer set. From the multiplex PCR reads, TCRdb called clonotypes with MiXCR, one entry per CDR3 protein. Of approximately 690,000 distinct CDR3 sequences detected, roughly 14% appear once; the ten largest clones hold under 15%.

The sample was blood. This receptor was identified in a woman aged 45-60 years with Graves' ophthalmopathy. The chain has TRBV20-1 and TRBJ2-4, with 7 bases lining up with TRBD2. The CDR3 DNA follows: TGCAGTGCTGGGAGGGACTCAAAAAACATTCAGTACTTC. Its translation: CSAGRDSKNIQYF.